Presented here are 10 T cell receptor beta chains from one specimen sequenced in a study of T cells in Graves' hyperthyroidism and ophthalmopathy. Regions amplified from RNA transcripts were the TCR beta CDR3 regions. The HTBI primer set served for first-round RT-PCR of the TCR CDR3. TCRdb reprocessed the multiplex PCR reads via MiXCR and lists one record per CDR3 protein. In the table there are about 640,000 distinct CDR3 sequences, less than 25% of which are singletons. What was sequenced was blood. The receptors originated from a man aged 25 to 40 with Graves' ophthalmopathy.

There are a few counts of this clonotype. V is TRBV24-1 and J is TRBJ2-1; TRBD1 matches 7 bases. The CDR3 totals 12 residues. The V gene end was trimmed by 9 bases and the J gene end by 9 bases; junction bases not matched to a gene: 7. Germline V gene sequence: CDR1 KGHDR, CDR2 SFDVKD. In nucleotides, the CDR3 is TGTGCCACCGCACAACAGGGGACTGAGCAGTTCTTC. It codes for CATAQQGTEQFF.

This clonotype was counted at least ten times. The J gene is TRBJ1-5, the V gene TRBV2; 7 nucleotides line up with TRBD1. The CDR3 loop spans 14 amino acids. CDR1 and CDR2 from the germline V gene are SNHLY and FYNNEI. Trimming removed 5 bases from V and 7 bases from J; junction bases left unmatched: 8. This CDR3 is CASSRDRVRQPQHF. The CDR3 DNA is TGTGCCAGCAGTCGAGACAGGGTTCGACAGCCCCAGCATTTT.

The gene calls are TRBV30 and TRBJ2-1, with TRBD2 matching 10 bases. This CDR3 spans 15 amino acids. V was pared by 1 base and J by 5 bases, with 5 bases of the junction left unmatched. The germline V gene has CDR1 GTSNPN and CDR2 SVGIG (reference sequence). Here the CDR3 reads CAWSGAGGGNNEQFF. The CDR3 DNA follows: TGTGCCTGGAGTGGAGCGGGAGGGGGGAACAATGAGCAGTTCTTC.

J is TRBJ2-7 and V is TRBV9, with 11 bases matching TRBD1. CDR3 length: 16 residues. V lost 3 bases and J lost 0; bases outside the gene matches: 5. Germline V gene lookup returns CDR1 SGDLS and CDR2 YYNGEE. CDR3 region: CASSGTGTGGSYEQYF. Written as DNA, the CDR3 is TGTGCCAGCAGCGGAACCGGGACAGGGGGCTCCTACGAGCAGTACTTC.

This clonotype came up a few times. This chain connects TRBV6-1 to TRBJ1-2; D is unresolved. Germline V CDR1 and CDR2: MNHNS, SASEGT. CDR3 length equals 14 residues. V gave up 2 bases and J gave up 0 bases, with 7 bases separating them. The CDR3 DNA is TGTGCCAGCAGTGAACGGATAGCTAACTATGGCTACACCTTC. Encoded protein: CASSERIANYGYTF.

This clonotype appeared many times. The J gene is TRBJ2-2, the V gene TRBV7-2, with D uncertain. Between the trimmed V and J ends, which lost 6 bases and 2 bases, there was a span of 10 bases. The CDR3 extends over 14 amino acids. Germline V gene sequence: CDR1 SGHTA, CDR2 FQGNSA. CDR3 amino acids: CASSLTRNTGELFF. For the CDR3, the DNA is TGTGCCAGCAGTCTGACACGAAACACCGGGGAGCTGTTTTTT.

This clonotype appeared a few times. The chain couples TRBV20-1 to TRBJ1-2; D might be TRBD1 (6 bases). The germline V gene has CDR1 DFQATT and CDR2 SNEGSKA (reference sequence). The CDR3 covers 14 residues. With 6 bases removed from V and 8 bases from J, the gap between germline ends came to 22 bases. In nucleotides, the CDR3 is TGCAGTGCAGCCAAAGGGGGGCGTCCGGAAGGCTACACCTTC. The encoded protein is CSAAKGGRPEGYTF.

The chain couples TRBV7-9 to TRBJ2-2, with 7 bases matching TRBD1. CDR3 length: 14 amino acids. The junction had 3 bases not matched to a gene; V was cut back by 6 bases and J by 2 bases. Germline V lookup: CDR1 SEHNR, CDR2 FQNEAQ (reference sequence). The CDR3 region has the DNA TGTGCCAGCAGTCAGGGGGAAAACACCGGGGAGCTGTTTTTT. It encodes CASSQGENTGELFF. Looking up the rest from reference TRBV7-9 and TRBJ2-2 gives the full variable domain: DTGVSQNPRHKITKRGQNVTFRCDPISEHNRLYWYRQTLGQGPEFLTYFQNEAQLEKSRLLSDRFSAERPKGSFSTLEIQRTEQGDSAMYLCASSQGENTGELFFGEGSRLTVL.

With respect to this clonotype: One base away lies a much larger clone, so this may be a sequencing read error. This chain joins TRBV28 and TRBJ2-7, with D perhaps matching TRBD1 (7 bases). Germline values: CDR1 MDHEN, CDR2 SYDVKM. CDR3 length: 18 residues. The ends were cut back, 5 bases at V and 2 bases at J, with 25 bases in the middle. As DNA, the CDR3 is TGTGCCAGCAGTCCCCCGGACAGGTGGGGACTGATAGCCTACGAGCAGTACGTC. Translating gives CASSPPDRWGLIAYEQYV.

The chain joins TRBV2 to TRBJ2-3; D tentatively fits TRBD1 or TRBD2 (6 bases each). V lost 3 bases and J lost 0, with 13 bases in between. The CDR3 has 16 amino acids. Germline CDR1 and CDR2: SNHLY and FYNNEI. The CDR3 loop is CASSDHGGASTDTQYF. The CDR3 DNA reads TGTGCCAGCAGTGATCACGGGGGCGCGAGCACAGATACGCAGTATTTT.